This T cell receptor beta chain was observed in a study of T cell responses to AZD1222 COVID-19 vaccine. Findings and caveats of the study: Spike regions recognized by vaccine-associated CD4 TCRs spanned the protein, led by 160-218 and 743-854. Vaccination with two AZD1222 doses was followed by a rise in Spike-specific TCR breadth and depth. Only a handful of AZD1222 recipients were seropositive at baseline. The study reported that nearly half of spike-specific TCRs target unmutated variant regions.

V lost 4 bases and J lost 2, with 8 bases in between. The CDR3 extends over 12 amino acids. Germline V gene data show CDR1 as GTSNPN and CDR2 as SVGIG (reference sequence). The method was immunoSEQ multiplex PCR; TCRdb's version includes in-frame clones alone and lacks a portion of them. The sample shows some 140,000 clones, roughly 90% of them seen only once. Points on this clone: Its antigen remains unknown.

The sequences come from peripheral blood, collected on day 0 of AZD1222 vaccination. The TCR comes from an adult in good health. The rearrangement links TRBV30 to TRBJ1-2; D uncertain. The CDR3 region is CAWMSENYGYTF. The DNA for the CDR3 is TGTGCCTGGATGAGTGAGAACTATGGCTACACCTTC.